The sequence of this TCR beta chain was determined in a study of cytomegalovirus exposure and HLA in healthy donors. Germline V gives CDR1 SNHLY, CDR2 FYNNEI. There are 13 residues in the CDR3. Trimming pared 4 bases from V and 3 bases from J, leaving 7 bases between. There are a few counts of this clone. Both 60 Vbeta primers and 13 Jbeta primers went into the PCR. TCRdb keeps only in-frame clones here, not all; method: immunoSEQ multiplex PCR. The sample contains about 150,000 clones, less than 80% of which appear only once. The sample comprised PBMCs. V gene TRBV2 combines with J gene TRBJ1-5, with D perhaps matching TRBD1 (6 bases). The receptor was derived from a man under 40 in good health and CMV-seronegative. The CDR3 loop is CASSGTVNQPQHF. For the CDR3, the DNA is TGTGCCAGCAGTGGGACAGTCAATCAGCCCCAGCATTTT.